What follows are 20 T cell receptor beta chains derived from one specimen sequenced in a study of cytomegalovirus exposure and HLA in healthy donors. 13 Jbeta primers and 60 Vbeta primers were used for the PCR. Clones were read by immunoSEQ multiplex PCR, and TCRdb kept only the in-frame ones, dropping some. The table includes about 150,000 clones, 65% to 70% detected once. The sequenced sample was PBMCs. These receptors all come from a human donor in good health.

This clone was recorded only once. This chain uses TRBV7-2 with TRBJ2-2; 14 bases agree with TRBD2. The CDR3 extends over 16 amino acids. Per the germline V gene, CDR1 is SGHTA and CDR2 is FQGNSA. V shed 5 bases, J shed 5 bases, and the junction held 4 bases outside the gene matches. The CDR3 sequence: CASSPGLAGATGELFF. CDR3 nucleotides: TGTGCCAGCAGCCCGGGACTAGCGGGAGCTACCGGGGAGCTGTTTTTT.

This chain joins TRBV10-1 and TRBJ2-1, with 9 bases that match TRBD2. Germline CDR1 and CDR2: WNHNN and SYGVQD (reference sequence). With 5 bases clipped from V and 5 bases from J, the junction kept 19 bases outside the gene matches. CDR3 length: 19 residues. The CDR3 region is CASSPLPGKTSGVHNEQFF. In DNA form, the CDR3 reads TGCGCCAGCAGTCCCCTACCTGGCAAGACTAGCGGAGTCCACAATGAGCAGTTCTTC.

This clone came up a few times. The V call is TRBV6-5, the J call TRBJ2-7, with 8 bases matching TRBD1. The CDR3 contains 14 residues. Germline CDR1 reads MNHEY; CDR2 reads SVGAGI. V gave up 2 bases and J gave up 7 bases; unmatched junction bases: 7. CDR3 amino acids: CASSYQGAALEQYF. CDR3 sequence (DNA): TGTGCCAGCAGTTACCAGGGGGCGGCATTGGAGCAGTACTTC.

The chain is built from TRBV28 and TRBJ2-5; the D gene is possibly TRBD2 (6 bases). The CDR3 length is 13 residues. CDR1 and CDR2 from the germline V gene are MDHEN and SYDVKM. The germline V and J ends were trimmed by 8 bases and 6 bases, with 16 bases remaining between them. The CDR3 DNA reads as TGTGCCAGCCAAACGGGCGGGAAAAAGACCCAGTACTTC. Its translation: CASQTGGKKTQYF.

This chain connects TRBV5-1 to TRBJ2-2; 8 bases line up with TRBD2. With 6 bases clipped from V and 7 bases from J, the junction kept 11 bases outside the gene matches. CDR1 is SGHRS, CDR2 YFSETQ, per germline. CDR3 length: 15 amino acids. The CDR3 DNA follows: TGCGCCAGCAACCCCGCAGCGGGAGAAAGCGGGGAGCTGTTTTTT. It specifies CASNPAAGESGELFF.

This clone was counted a few times. The chain combines TRBV10-3 with TRBJ2-7; 7 bases agree with TRBD2. V gave up 8 bases and J gave up 5 bases; unmatched junction bases: 6. This CDR3 region has 12 residues. CDR1 is ENHRY and CDR2 is SYGVKD in the germline V gene. The CDR3 bases are TGTGCCATCGGAGAGACTAGCAACGAGCAGTACTTC. Amino acid sequence: CAIGETSNEQYF.

This clone came up a few times. The chain couples TRBV4-3 to TRBJ1-2, with TRBD1 as a possible D gene (5 bases). Trimming took off 0 bases at V and 8 bases at J, with 16 bases between the two ends. CDR3 size: 15 residues. Germline assignment: CDR1 LGHNA and CDR2 YSLEER. The CDR3 sequence: CASSQDFGGGWGYTF. In DNA form, the CDR3 reads TGCGCCAGCAGCCAAGATTTTGGCGGGGGATGGGGCTACACCTTC.

This chain connects TRBV6-6 to TRBJ2-7; D is possibly TRBD2 (5 bases). Per the germline V gene, CDR1 is MNHNY and CDR2 is SVGAGI (reference sequence). V was pared by 1 base and J by 2 bases, with 12 bases between. This CDR3 is built from 15 residues. The CDR3 region has the DNA TGTGCCAGCAGTTACTTCGAAGCGGTTGCCTACGAGCAGTACTTC. It is translated as CASSYFEAVAYEQYF.

In this sample, this clone turned up once. The chain couples TRBV5-1 to TRBJ2-6; 10 nucleotides align to TRBD1. Germline loops: CDR1 SGHRS, CDR2 YFSETQ. This CDR3 contains 17 residues. V gave up 3 bases and J gave up 2 bases; unmatched junction bases: 5. CDR3 residues: CASSWGQGLAGANVLTF. The CDR3 DNA reads TGCGCCAGCAGCTGGGGACAGGGGTTGGCTGGGGCCAACGTCCTGACTTTC.

This clone showed up just a few times. This rearrangement joins TRBV7-9 to TRBJ2-7; the match to TRBD2 covers 10 bases. This CDR3 contains 16 residues. After removal of 5 bases from V and 2 bases from J, the junction contained 9 bases not matched to a gene. Germline V gene data show CDR1 as SEHNR and CDR2 as FQNEAQ (reference sequence). CDR3: CASSPTGLADPYEQYF. The CDR3 region has the DNA TGTGCCAGCAGCCCCACCGGACTAGCGGACCCCTACGAGCAGTACTTC.

This clone was counted a single time. The chain uses TRBV7-3 and TRBJ2-5, with a weak D call TRBD1 (5 bases). CDR3 size: 13 residues. Between the trimmed V and J ends, which lost 3 bases and 4 bases, there was a span of 9 bases. CDR1 is SGHTA, CDR2 FQGTGA, per germline. The DNA of the CDR3 is TGTGCCAGCAGCTTCGGGCAGGGAGAGACCCAGTACTTC. Amino acid sequence: CASSFGQGETQYF.

This clone was counted a few times. The J gene is TRBJ2-2, the V gene TRBV15, with a weak D call TRBD2 (7 bases). The germline V gene has CDR1 LNHNV and CDR2 YYDKDF (reference sequence). This CDR3 is built from 15 residues. V lost 0 bases to trimming and J lost 5 bases, with 10 bases between them. The CDR3 region is CATSRDRGGTGELFF. The CDR3 DNA reads as TGTGCCACCAGCAGAGACAGGGGAGGGACCGGGGAGCTGTTTTTT.

This clone was seen just once. The rearrangement links TRBV5-6 to TRBJ2-1; 13 nucleotides agree with TRBD2. Germline CDR1 SGHDT, CDR2 YYEEEE. This CDR3 contains 15 residues. V was pared by 5 bases and J by 7 bases, with 6 bases of the junction left unmatched. CDR3 DNA: TGTGCCAGCAGGTCGGGACTAGCGGGACATAATGAGCAGTTCTTC. It translates to CASRSGLAGHNEQFF.

The chain links TRBV6-5 to TRBJ2-3; TRBD1 is a possible D gene (6 bases). Germline V gene lookup returns CDR1 MNHEY and CDR2 SVGAGI. This CDR3 is built from 14 residues. Trimming left V 6 bases short and J 0 bases short, with 10 bases between. The CDR3 is CASRNRESTDTQYF. CDR3 nucleotide sequence: TGTGCCAGCAGAAACAGGGAAAGCACAGATACGCAGTATTTT.

The V call is TRBV11-2, the J call TRBJ2-7, with 8 bases fitting TRBD1. The J segment lost 7 bases and the V segment lost 1 base, leaving 9 bases of the junction unmatched. Germline values: CDR1 SGHAT, CDR2 FQNNGV. The CDR3 extends over 15 amino acids. Here the CDR3 reads CASSLVGQGLWEQYF. DNA for the CDR3: TGTGCCAGCAGCTTAGTTGGACAGGGACTCTGGGAGCAGTACTTC.

V is TRBV19 and J is TRBJ2-2, with D unresolved. This CDR3 comprises 15 residues. Germline CDR1 reads LNHDA; CDR2 reads SQIVND (reference sequence). V was trimmed by 5 bases and J by 9 bases, leaving 19 bases between them. CDR3 coding DNA: TGTGCCAGTAGTGCCCGACTGTCTTCGAACTGGGAGCTGTTTTTT. It yields the protein CASSARLSSNWELFF.

This chain uses TRBV6-5 with TRBJ2-7, with 7 bases fitting TRBD1. V lost 5 bases, J lost 2 bases, and 9 bases stayed unmatched. This CDR3 region has 15 residues. Per germline, CDR1 MNHEY and CDR2 SVGAGI. CDR3 nucleotide sequence: TGTGCCAGCAGTCCCGGGGTGGGACAGCCCTACGAGCAGTACTTC. Translation: CASSPGVGQPYEQYF.

V is TRBV7-2 and J is TRBJ2-1, with a tentative D call TRBD1 (6 bases). The CDR3 is 13 amino acids. From germline, CDR1 is SGHTA and CDR2 FQGNSA. Trimming shortened V by 1 base and J by 8 bases, and 9 bases separated the two germline ends. As DNA, the CDR3 is TGTGCCAGCAGCTTAGACAGGGTCGATGAGCAGTTCTTC. Its protein product is CASSLDRVDEQFF.

The gene calls are TRBV4-1 and TRBJ1-5; possible D gene TRBD1, 5 bases. Deletions cut 3 bases from V and 2 bases from J, with 8 bases between. CDR1 and CDR2 (germline): MGHRA, YSYEKL. The CDR3 has 14 residues. The DNA of the CDR3 is TGCGCCAGCAGCCAGGAGGGGCGCAATCAGCCCCAGCATTTT. It translates to CASSQEGRNQPQHF.

The rearrangement uses TRBV19 and TRBJ2-7; 7 bases are a match to TRBD1. The CDR3 contains 15 residues. Germline values: CDR1 LNHDA, CDR2 SQIVND (reference sequence). V shed 3 bases, J shed 0 bases, and the junction held 5 bases outside the gene matches. In DNA, the CDR3 is TGTGCCAGTAGTATCCGACAGGGAAGCTCCTACGAGCAGTACTTC. This translates into CASSIRQGSSYEQYF.